Listed here are 29 T cell receptor beta chains from one sample, sequenced in a study of T cell responses to AZD1222 COVID-19 vaccine. Assay used: immunoSEQ multiplex PCR; TCRdb lists only in-frame clones, some missing. The sample yields around 130,000 clones, about 91% seen once. The material sequenced was peripheral blood, taken 28 days after the second AZD1222 dose. All receptors come from an adult who received the AZD1222 COVID-19 vaccine.

The V gene is TRBV7-9, the J gene TRBJ1-2, with 10 bases that match TRBD1. The CDR3 consists of 15 residues. V was clipped by 5 bases and J by 4 bases; unmatched bases: 7. Germline V gives CDR1 SEHNR, CDR2 FQNEAQ (reference sequence). CDR3 sequence reads: CASSPGQGGAYGYTF. DNA for the CDR3: TGTGCCAGCAGCCCAGGACAGGGGGGGGCCTATGGCTACACCTTC.

The DNA for the CDR3 is TGTGCCAGCAGTGCGCCGGGGGTGGCTAATGAAAAACTGTTTTTT. Translated, it gives CASSAPGVANEKLFF. J is TRBJ1-4 and V is TRBV25-1, with D perhaps TRBD1 (5 bases). V was trimmed by 4 bases and J by 3 bases, leaving 12 bases between them. Germline V gives CDR1 MGHDK, CDR2 SYGVNS. The CDR3 covers 15 residues.

The CDR3 region is CASSLVSGVNTEAFF. The CDR3, as DNA: TGCGCCAGCAGCTTGGTCTCGGGGGTAAACACTGAAGCTTTCTTT. The rearrangement uses TRBV5-1 and TRBJ1-1; tentative D call: TRBD1 (5 bases). V was pared by 0 bases and J by 2 bases, with 11 bases between. Germline CDR1 reads SGHRS; CDR2 reads YFSETQ. This CDR3 has 15 amino acids.

This chain links TRBV24-1 with TRBJ2-5, with 11 nucleotides matching TRBD2. The length of the CDR3 is 16 residues. Germline V lookup: CDR1 KGHDR, CDR2 SFDVKD. V dropped 0 bases and J dropped 2; count of bases not matched to a gene: 1. CDR3 loop: CATSDLASGRQETQYF. In DNA, the CDR3 is TGTGCCACCAGTGATTTGGCTAGCGGGAGGCAAGAGACCCAGTACTTC.

V is TRBV6-2 or TRBV6-3 and J is TRBJ2-7; 7 bases map to TRBD1. The germline V gene has CDR1 MNHEY and CDR2 SVGEGT. V dropped 6 bases and J dropped 0; count of bases not matched to a gene: 5. CDR3 size: 14 residues. The CDR3, as DNA: TGTGCCAGCAGCCAGAGACAGGGCTCCTACGAGCAGTACGTC. It yields the protein CASSQRQGSYEQYV.

In DNA form, the CDR3 reads TGTGCCAGCAGCCCCCAAAGCTTGGCAGATACGCAGTATTTT. Protein: CASSPQSLADTQYF. The chain joins TRBV5-5 to TRBJ2-3; D remains unclear. V shed 4 bases and J shed 4 bases, with 13 bases lying between them. This CDR3 contains 14 residues. Germline V gene sequence: CDR1 SGHKS, CDR2 YYEKEE (reference sequence).

This clone appeared many times. This chain joins TRBV5-4 and TRBJ2-1, with 9 positions matching TRBD2. Germline V gene data show CDR1 as SGHNT and CDR2 as YYREEE (reference sequence). The CDR3 contains 14 residues. V gave up 4 bases and J gave up 7 bases; unmatched junction bases: 6. CDR3 in DNA: TGTGCCAGCAGCAACGGACTAGCGAGAAATGAGCAGTTCTTC. Protein product: CASSNGLARNEQFF.

The chain combines TRBV10-3 with TRBJ1-1, with no clear D. The CDR3 runs 13 residues. V was clipped by 7 bases and J by 1 base, with 10 bases between them. Germline V gene lookup returns CDR1 ENHRY and CDR2 SYGVKD. The CDR3 nucleotides read TGTGCCATCACGAGGGATGAGAACACTGAAGCTTTCTTT. Translation gives CAITRDENTEAFF.

The chain joins TRBV2 to TRBJ1-2; no firm D call. Trimming removed 6 bases at V and 4 bases at J, with 15 bases between. This CDR3 comprises 14 residues. Germline-derived CDR1 and CDR2 are SNHLY and FYNNEI. In DNA form, the CDR3 reads TGTGCCAGCAGGGGTTCAGCCGCCTTCTATGGCTACACCTTC. This translates into CASRGSAAFYGYTF.

The J gene is TRBJ2-3, the V gene TRBV19; maybe TRBD1 (5 bases). The germline V and J ends were trimmed by 6 bases and 6 bases, with 19 bases remaining between them. Germline assignment: CDR1 LNHDA and CDR2 SQIVND (reference sequence). The CDR3 is 15 amino acids. CDR3 sequence reads: CASRGQQSPSDTQYF. CDR3 sequence (DNA): TGTGCCAGTAGGGGGCAACAGAGCCCCTCCGATACGCAGTATTTT.

This chain links TRBV28 with TRBJ1-1; no clear D gene. From germline, CDR1 is MDHEN and CDR2 SYDVKM. V was pared by 6 bases and J by 1 base, with 6 bases between. This CDR3 is 12 amino acids long. The CDR3 is CASSWSNTEAFF. The DNA of the CDR3 is TGTGCCAGCAGCTGGTCGAACACTGAAGCTTTCTTT.

This chain uses TRBV7-9 with TRBJ1-1; possible D gene TRBD1, 6 bases. The V gene lost 4 bases and the J gene lost 5 bases, with 26 bases spanning the gap. The germline V gene has CDR1 SEHNR and CDR2 FQNEAQ (reference sequence). The CDR3 contains 18 residues. DNA for the CDR3: TGTGCCAGCAGCTACGGTCCAACTGGGGGCCCTTGGGGGACTGAAGCTTTCTTT. It translates to CASSYGPTGGPWGTEAFF.

This chain joins TRBV28 and TRBJ1-5; D is undetermined. The CDR3 is made up of 15 amino acids. Germline CDR1 reads MDHEN; CDR2 reads SYDVKM. V was cut by 6 bases and J by 9 bases, with 21 bases left in between. The CDR3 region has the DNA TGTGCCAGCAGCTCTTCGGGCGAGTACCTACGGCCCCAGCATTTT. It specifies CASSSSGEYLRPQHF.

This chain uses TRBV4-2 with TRBJ2-1; 12 bases line up with TRBD1. The CDR3 has 14 amino acids. Germline CDR1 LGHNA, CDR2 YNFKEQ. Germline trimming cut 4 bases from V and 9 bases from J; bases unmatched to any gene: 4. Here the CDR3 reads CASSPGQGAGEQFF. In DNA, the CDR3 is TGTGCCAGCAGCCCGGGACAGGGGGCAGGTGAGCAGTTCTTC.

CDR3 in DNA: TGTGCCAGCAGCCTCCGACCTAATTCACCCCTCCACTTT. Translating it yields CASSLRPNSPLHF. The V gene is TRBV28, the J gene TRBJ1-6; no clear D gene. This CDR3 comprises 13 residues. Trimming removed 6 bases from V and 6 bases from J, with 9 bases in between. CDR1 is MDHEN and CDR2 is SYDVKM in the germline V gene.

The V gene is TRBV3-1 (or the pseudogene TRBV3-2), the J gene TRBJ1-2; D possibly corresponds to TRBD1 (5 bases). The CDR3 has 15 residues. V was pared by 4 bases and J by 0 bases, with 12 bases between. The germline CDR1 and CDR2 sequences are LGHDT and YNNKEL (reference sequence). CDR3 in DNA: TGTGCCAGCAGCCCTTCTTTGACAGCTAACTATGGCTACACCTTC. Translated, it gives CASSPSLTANYGYTF.

The genes are TRBV9 and TRBJ2-5; 8 bases line up with TRBD1. Germline V gene sequence: CDR1 SGDLS, CDR2 YYNGEE. The ends lost 6 bases at V and 4 bases at J; junction bases unmatched: 8. The CDR3 length is 14 residues. DNA for the CDR3: TGTGCCAGCAACCTACAGGGGGGTTTAGAGACCCAGTACTTC. It yields the protein CASNLQGGLETQYF. Full variable domain (outside the CDR3, taken from reference TRBV9 and TRBJ2-5): DSGVTQTPKHLITATGQRVTLRCSPRSGDLSVYWYQQSLDQGLQFLIQYYNGEERAKGNILERFSAQQFPDLHSELNLSSLELGDSALYFCASNLQGGLETQYFGPGTRLLVL.

This chain uses TRBV7-6 with TRBJ1-5, with D possibly being TRBD1 (6 bases). The V and J ends lost 1 base and 0 bases respectively, with 10 bases between them. Germline CDR1 is SGHVS and CDR2 is FNYEAQ. The CDR3 contains 16 residues. The DNA for the CDR3 is TGTGCCAGCAGCTTAGAGGGGGGGGCTAGCAATCAGCCCCAGCATTTT. This translates into CASSLEGGASNQPQHF.

This clone came up once. The chain joins TRBV4-2 to TRBJ2-7; D gene unclear. Germline CDR1 reads LGHNA; CDR2 reads YNFKEQ. The ends were cut back, 4 bases at V and 4 bases at J, with 20 bases in the middle. CDR3 length: 16 residues. CDR3 loop: CASSREYLSPQYEQYF. The CDR3 DNA follows: TGTGCCAGCAGCCGCGAATACTTATCCCCGCAATACGAGCAGTACTTC.

This clone was picked up one time. The chain couples TRBV11-3 to TRBJ1-1, with 10 bases matching TRBD1. Looked up from germline, CDR1 is SGHNT and CDR2 is YENEEA. Losses at the gene ends were 4 bases for V and 5 bases for J; bases not matched to a gene: 7. This CDR3 comprises 15 residues. The CDR3 DNA is TGTGCCAGCAGCTCCCGGACAGGGGGGGGAACTGAAGCTTTCTTT. It is translated as CASSSRTGGGTEAFF.

The chain links TRBV5-4 to TRBJ1-6, with 9 bases lining up with TRBD1. The germline V gene has CDR1 SGHNT and CDR2 YYREEE (reference sequence). The CDR3 is made up of 15 amino acids. V gave up 3 bases and J gave up 7 bases; unmatched junction bases: 5. The CDR3 nucleotides read TGTGCCAGCAGCTCACCCGGGACAGGGAATTCACCCCTCCACTTT. As protein: CASSSPGTGNSPLHF.

The CDR3 reads CASSEQGINYEQYV. For the CDR3, the DNA is TGTGCCAGCAGTGAACAGGGCATAAACTACGAGCAGTACGTC. The rearrangement uses TRBV2 and TRBJ2-7, with D possibly matching TRBD1 (5 bases). The CDR3 is made up of 14 amino acids. Germline V gene data show CDR1 as SNHLY and CDR2 as FYNNEI. Trimming cost V 2 bases and J 3 bases, with 11 bases left between them.

V and J are TRBV5-4 and TRBJ2-5; TRBD1 is a possible D gene (6 bases). CDR3 size: 15 residues. Germline values: CDR1 SGHNT, CDR2 YYREEE (reference sequence). V was shortened by 3 bases and J by 4 bases, with 16 bases between the two germline ends. This CDR3 reads CASSSQKQGGETQYF. CDR3 in DNA: TGTGCCAGCAGCTCCCAGAAACAGGGTGGAGAGACCCAGTACTTC.

This clone was detected only once. The rearrangement uses TRBV10-3 and TRBJ1-5, with D perhaps matching TRBD1 (6 bases). The CDR3 is made up of 13 amino acids. V shed 7 bases and J shed 1 base, with 8 bases lying between them. The germline V gene encodes CDR1 ENHRY and CDR2 SYGVKD. The CDR3 loop is CAITQGSNQPQHF. The CDR3 DNA follows: TGTGCCATCACCCAGGGGAGCAATCAGCCCCAGCATTTT.

This clone was counted once. CDR3 amino acids: CASSPLGTPQNEQFF. DNA of the CDR3: TGTGCCAGTAGTCCCCTAGGAACCCCCCAAAATGAGCAGTTCTTC. The chain is built from TRBV19 and TRBJ2-1; D uncertain. The V end lost 5 bases, the J end lost 7 bases, and 18 bases lay between the germline ends. Germline CDR1 and CDR2: LNHDA and SQIVND (reference sequence). The CDR3 covers 15 residues.

The V and J genes are TRBV7-2 and TRBJ1-6; D perhaps matches TRBD1 (5 bases). CDR3 size: 16 residues. Trimming took 0 bases from V and 5 from J, leaving 11 bases between them. Per germline, CDR1 SGHTA and CDR2 FQGNSA. CDR3: CASSLAQGGNNSPLHF. DNA of the CDR3: TGTGCCAGCAGCTTAGCTCAGGGCGGTAATAATTCACCCCTCCACTTT.

The chain couples TRBV27 to TRBJ1-5, with 8 bases identical to TRBD1. This CDR3 is built from 13 residues. Looked up from germline, CDR1 is MNHEY and CDR2 is SMNVEV (reference sequence). Losses at the gene ends were 5 bases for V and 7 bases for J; bases not matched to a gene: 4. The CDR3 spells CASSGTGNQPQHF. The DNA of the CDR3 is TGTGCCAGCAGTGGGACAGGTAACCAGCCCCAGCATTTT.

The chain couples TRBV14 to TRBJ1-5; 7 positions agree with TRBD1. CDR1 is SGHDN and CDR2 is FVKESK in the germline V gene. V lost 4 bases and J lost 6; bases outside the gene matches: 3. This CDR3 has 13 amino acids. This chain's CDR3 is CASSPRGPQPQHF. The CDR3 region has the DNA TGTGCCAGCAGCCCGAGGGGGCCTCAGCCCCAGCATTTT.

The chain couples TRBV7-9 to TRBJ1-1; D remains unclear. The ends were cut back, 4 bases at V and 4 bases at J, with 19 bases in the middle. Germline loops: CDR1 SEHNR, CDR2 FQNEAQ (reference sequence). The CDR3 covers 16 residues. CDR3 amino acids: CASSSDYLGRFTEAFF. The CDR3 coding sequence is TGTGCCAGCAGCTCCGATTACCTCGGCCGCTTCACTGAAGCTTTCTTT.